These 25 T cell receptor beta chains originate from one sample sequenced in a study of vaccination and CD4 T cells after COVID-19. MiXCR, run by TCRdb on the PCR reads, gives a single entry per CDR3 protein. The repertoire holds more than 35,000 distinct CDR3 sequences, with around 33% as singletons. The time point is: late sampling 161 to 241 days after vaccination in a few convalescent patients. The source was CD4+ T cells from blood, collected about 7 months after SARS-CoV-2 vaccination. The receptors originated from a human donor who had recovered from COVID-19.

The chain has TRBV5-4 and TRBJ2-3; the D is unclear. The CDR3 loop spans 15 amino acids. V lost 4 bases to trimming and J lost 0 bases, with 12 bases between them. Germline CDR1 and CDR2: SGHNT and YYREEE (reference sequence). The chain's CDR3 is CASSMDPRSTDTQYF. CDR3 coding DNA: TGTGCCAGCAGCATGGACCCGAGGAGCACAGATACGCAGTATTTT.

The sample holds a few counts of this clonotype. The rearrangement uses TRBV28 and TRBJ2-7; TRBD1 matches 10 bases. Germline CDR1 reads MDHEN; CDR2 reads SYDVKM. The length of the CDR3 is 15 residues. The V gene end was trimmed by 0 bases and the J gene end by 3 bases; junction bases not matched to a gene: 2. DNA for the CDR3: TGTGCCAGCAGTTTATGGGGACAGGGGCTCTACGAGCAGTACTTC. Its protein is CASSLWGQGLYEQYF.

This clonotype was picked up one time. The V and J genes are TRBV4-1 and TRBJ2-4, with TRBD1 matching 8 bases. The J segment lost 0 bases and the V segment lost 0 bases, leaving 1 base of the junction unmatched. Germline V gene data show CDR1 as MGHRA and CDR2 as YSYEKL. This CDR3 spans 16 amino acids. The CDR3 loop is CASSQEQGVAKNIQYF. CDR3 nucleotides: TGCGCCAGCAGCCAAGAACAGGGGGTAGCCAAAAACATTCAGTACTTC.

The V call is TRBV18, the J call TRBJ1-1, with unresolved D. Germline-derived CDR1 and CDR2 are KGHSH and LQKENI. The V end lost 6 bases, the J end lost 3 bases, and 26 bases lay between the germline ends. The CDR3 spans 18 residues. This chain's CDR3 is CASSPRGALGREYTEAFF. The CDR3 DNA is TGTGCCAGCTCCCCCCGGGGAGCGCTGGGGAGGGAGTACACTGAAGCTTTCTTT.

The rearrangement uses TRBV7-9 and TRBJ2-3, with a weak D call TRBD2 (6 bases). Deletions cut 1 base from V and 7 bases from J, with 15 bases between. The CDR3 runs to 15 residues. Germline V gene sequence: CDR1 SEHNR, CDR2 FQNEAQ (reference sequence). The CDR3 DNA reads as TGTGCCAGCAGCTTAGGAGGGGACTGGTCCAATACGCAGTATTTT. Translation: CASSLGGDWSNTQYF.

V usage is TRBV7-2 and J usage is TRBJ1-2; D unclear. This CDR3 has 12 amino acids. Trimming took 4 bases from V and 4 from J, leaving 7 bases between them. The germline CDR1 and CDR2 sequences are SGHTA and FQGNSA. DNA for the CDR3: TGTGCCAGCAGCTCGCGGGTCTATGGCTACACCTTC. Its translation is CASSSRVYGYTF.

V usage is TRBV24-1 and J usage is TRBJ1-2; TRBD1 agrees at 10 bases. Germline trimming cut 0 bases from V and 9 bases from J; bases unmatched to any gene: 9. Germline lookup yields CDR1 KGHDR and CDR2 SFDVKD. CDR3 length: 16 residues. The DNA for the CDR3 is TGTGCCACCAGTGATTTGTTGCCGGGACAGGGGTTTCGCTACACCTTC. Translating it yields CATSDLLPGQGFRYTF.

The chain recombines TRBV6-5 with TRBJ2-7, with D possibly TRBD1 on 5 matching bases. The CDR3 extends over 14 amino acids. Germline CDR1 is MNHEY and CDR2 is SVGAGI. V was cut by 4 bases and J by 2 bases, with 12 bases left in between. CDR3 loop: CASSSAAGTYEQYF. DNA of the CDR3: TGTGCCAGCAGTTCGGCGGCAGGGACCTACGAGCAGTACTTC.

The rearrangement links TRBV28 to TRBJ1-1; D remains ambiguous. The V and J ends lost 7 bases and 1 base respectively, with 10 bases between them. The CDR3 runs 13 residues. CDR1 and CDR2 from the germline V gene are MDHEN and SYDVKM. CDR3 sequence (DNA): TGTGCCAGCATTGGCCAGGCGAACACTGAAGCTTTCTTT. As protein: CASIGQANTEAFF.

This chain uses TRBV15 with TRBJ2-2; no clear D. From germline, CDR1 is LNHNV and CDR2 YYDKDF (reference sequence). V shed 1 base and J shed 6 bases, with 6 bases lying between them. The CDR3 consists of 13 residues. The CDR3 region has the DNA TGTGCCACCAGCAGAGTCGTCTCCGGGGAGCTGTTTTTT. Its protein is CATSRVVSGELFF.

This chain uses TRBV20-1 with TRBJ2-7; 14 nucleotides match TRBD2. Germline CDR1 and CDR2: DFQATT and SNEGSKA (reference sequence). Trimming at V came to 6 bases and at J to 5 bases, leaving 15 bases not matched to a gene. The CDR3 is made up of 17 amino acids. CDR3: CSAQTSGRATPLDEQYF. The CDR3 region has the DNA TGCAGTGCCCAGACTAGCGGGAGGGCAACCCCTCTGGACGAGCAGTACTTC.

This clonotype was observed a handful of times. The chain is built from TRBV7-9 and TRBJ2-3, with D tentatively TRBD2 (5 bases). Germline CDR1 reads SEHNR; CDR2 reads FQNEAQ (reference sequence). The CDR3 is 15 amino acids. Trimming pared 5 bases from V and 0 bases from J, leaving 12 bases between. The CDR3: CASSGSDLSTDTQYF. CDR3 in DNA: TGTGCCAGCAGCGGGAGCGACCTGAGCACAGATACGCAGTATTTT.

V usage is TRBV20-1 and J usage is TRBJ1-2, with TRBD1 as a possible D gene (6 bases). This CDR3 is 15 amino acids long. In germline, CDR1 is DFQATT, CDR2 SNEGSKA (reference sequence). The ends were cut back, 0 bases at V and 7 bases at J, with 18 bases in the middle. The CDR3 DNA reads as TGCAGTGCTAGAGATCCCGGGACAAGCCTGGGTGGCTACACCTTC. It yields the protein CSARDPGTSLGGYTF.

This clonotype was seen only a few times. The CDR3 region is CASSLVGGNQPQHF. The DNA of the CDR3 is TGTGCCAGCAGTTTGGTAGGGGGAAATCAGCCCCAGCATTTT. This sequence joins TRBV28 and TRBJ1-5; TRBD1 is a possible D gene (6 bases). V lost 3 bases and J lost 4, with 10 bases in between. Germline V gene data show CDR1 as MDHEN and CDR2 as SYDVKM. The CDR3 spans 14 residues.

This clonotype was counted a few times. The CDR3 is CASRGTSGRANEQYF. In DNA form, the CDR3 reads TGTGCCAGCAGGGGGACTAGCGGGAGGGCCAACGAGCAGTACTTC. The chain uses TRBV6-1 and TRBJ2-7, with 16 nucleotides matching TRBD2. Germline V lookup: CDR1 MNHNS, CDR2 SASEGT. The CDR3 is 15 residues long. Trimming cost V 6 bases and J 5 bases; bases outside gene matches: 4.

This rearrangement joins TRBV19 to TRBJ2-3; 7 nucleotides align to TRBD2. Per the germline V gene, CDR1 is LNHDA and CDR2 is SQIVND (reference sequence). J was trimmed by 6 bases and V by 5 bases; bases with no gene match: 11. This CDR3 is built from 15 residues. The CDR3 spells CASSGTLLLADTQYF. DNA of the CDR3: TGTGCCAGTAGTGGGACCCTCCTACTAGCGGATACGCAGTATTTT.

This clonotype came up a few times. The chain uses TRBV6-4 and TRBJ2-3, with D uncertain. The V end lost 10 bases, the J end lost 6 bases, and 14 bases lay between the germline ends. CDR1 MRHNA and CDR2 SNTAGT come from the germline V gene. The CDR3 sequence is 12 residues long. CDR3 protein: CATANNPDTQYF. CDR3 bases: TGTGCCACCGCTAACAACCCCGATACGCAGTATTTT.

The CDR3 protein is CASSLAGVGANVLTF. CDR3 nucleotide sequence: TGTGCCAGCAGTTTAGCAGGTGTTGGGGCCAACGTCCTGACTTTC. This rearrangement joins TRBV12-3 or TRBV12-4 to TRBJ2-6; D unclear. This CDR3 has 15 amino acids. V was trimmed by 0 bases and J by 3 bases, leaving 6 bases between them.

This clonotype turned up a few times. V is TRBV28 and J is TRBJ2-5; 7 nucleotides line up with TRBD2. Germline V gene data show CDR1 as MDHEN and CDR2 as SYDVKM. The V segment lost 3 bases and the J segment 5 bases; nucleotides outside the gene matches: 9. The CDR3 runs to 15 residues. The CDR3 bases are TGTGCCAGCAGTTTTCTTGGGAGGGCCGGGGAGACCCAGTACTTC. Translating it yields CASSFLGRAGETQYF. The entire variable domain, with the rest obtained from reference TRBV28 and TRBJ2-5, is as follows: DVKVTQSSRYLVKRTGEKVFLECVQDMDHENMFWYRQDPGLGLRLIYFSYDVKMKEKGDIPEGYSVSREKKERFSLILESASTNQTSMYLCASSFLGRAGETQYFGPGTRLLVL.

This clonotype has just a few counts. The chain links TRBV19 to TRBJ1-5; D is uncertain. With 0 bases removed from V and 3 bases from J, the gap between germline ends came to 6 bases. CDR1 and CDR2 (germline): LNHDA, SQIVND (reference sequence). The CDR3 has 14 residues. The chain's CDR3 is CASSIEAFNQPQHF. DNA of the CDR3: TGTGCCAGTAGTATAGAAGCTTTCAATCAGCCCCAGCATTTT.

This clonotype was found many times. The J gene is TRBJ1-2, the V gene TRBV15; TRBD1 aligns across 8 bases. Trimming at V came to 1 base and at J to 6 bases, leaving 10 bases not matched to a gene. The CDR3 totals 16 residues. Germline assignment: CDR1 LNHNV and CDR2 YYDKDF (reference sequence). The CDR3 is CATSRAWAGGPHGYTF. CDR3 DNA: TGTGCCACCAGCAGAGCCTGGGCAGGGGGCCCCCATGGCTACACCTTC.

The rearrangement joins TRBV19 to TRBJ1-2, with 7 bases that match TRBD1. The V segment lost 5 bases and the J segment 8 bases; nucleotides outside the gene matches: 20. The CDR3 is made up of 17 amino acids. Germline V gene data show CDR1 as LNHDA and CDR2 as SQIVND (reference sequence). CDR3 DNA sequence: TGTGCCAGTAGTGGGTCCGGGACAGAATTATCCTCCGGGGGCTACACCTTC. Amino acid sequence: CASSGSGTELSSGGYTF.

This clonotype was detected a few times. The rearrangement links TRBV7-6 to TRBJ2-7, with D unclear. The V end was cut by 2 bases, the J end by 5 bases, with 10 bases between. The CDR3 is 13 residues long. Germline V gives CDR1 SGHVS, CDR2 FNYEAQ. CDR3 coding DNA: TGTGCCAGCAGCTTATCTGGGATCGACGAGCAGTACTTC. Translation: CASSLSGIDEQYF.

This chain joins TRBV10-3 and TRBJ1-2; unclear D gene. Trimming stripped 4 bases from V and 6 bases from J, with 12 bases between. Per the germline V gene, CDR1 is ENHRY and CDR2 is SYGVKD. CDR3 size: 13 residues. CDR3 DNA sequence: TGTGCCATCAGTGCCCGGGCCGGCCATGGCTACACCTTC. This encodes CAISARAGHGYTF.

This clonotype was seen only a few times. This chain uses TRBV5-4 with TRBJ1-2; D perhaps matches TRBD1 (5 bases). Deletions cut 0 bases from V and 3 bases from J, with 6 bases between. Per the germline V gene, CDR1 is SGHNT and CDR2 is YYREEE (reference sequence). CDR3 length equals 13 residues. This CDR3 reads CASSLGGDYGYTF. The CDR3 nucleotides are TGTGCCAGCAGCTTGGGGGGCGACTATGGCTACACCTTC. Complete variable domain (other parts from reference TRBV5-4 and TRBJ1-2): ETGVTQSPTHLIKTRGQQVTLRCSSQSGHNTVSWYQQALGQGPQFIFQYYREEENGRGNFPPRFSGLQFPNYSSELNVNALELDDSALYLCASSLGGDYGYTFGSGTRLTVV.